This T cell receptor (beta chain) is drawn from a study of cytomegalovirus exposure and HLA in healthy donors. Notes on the study in general: Equally common other TCR beta chains were less clonally expanded than HLA-associated ones, a later analysis found. It has been reported that TCR beta sequences accurately predicted the HLA-A and HLA-B alleles of most subjects. Earlier results showed most TCR beta V segments being productive about 90% or about 30% of the time.

The donors comprised healthy bone marrow donors. The CDR3 is made up of 14 amino acids. From germline, CDR1 is MGHRA and CDR2 YSYEKL. V lost 4 bases to trimming and J lost 0 bases; unmatched junction nucleotides: 1. In the case of this clone: Antigen: not known.

PCR amplification relied on 60 Vbeta primers (plus 13 Jbeta primers). Profiling relied on immunoSEQ multiplex PCR, and the TCRdb table lists in-frame clones only, not all of them. Counted here are 150,000 to 200,000 clones, 75% to 85% occurring once; the ten biggest clones make up just under 5%. The clonotype was recovered from a woman younger than 30 in good health and CMV-seropositive. The sample taken for sequencing was PBMCs. The chain recombines TRBV4-1 with TRBJ2-7; TRBD1 matches 9 bases. Written as DNA, the CDR3 is TGCGCCAGCAGCCTGGGACAGGGCTCCTACGAGCAGTACTTC. Translating gives CASSLGQGSYEQYF.